What follows are 32 T cell receptor beta chains derived from one specimen sequenced in a study of T-cell memory formation after mild COVID-19. TCRdb ran MiXCR on the 5' RACE reads and lists one entry per CDR3 protein. The sample carries fewer than 50,000 distinct CDR3 sequences, 7.3% recorded once. Input material: PBMCs or a T cell subset sorted from them (not recorded which). The receptors originated from a man younger than 35 who had mild COVID-19 (a few samples of this study predate the infection). Cell type and time point are not known.

This clonotype has just a few counts. V gene TRBV6-6 combines with J gene TRBJ1-3, with D unresolved. CDR3 size: 13 residues. V lost 0 bases and J 3 bases, leaving 3 bases between the germline ends. Germline V gives CDR1 MNHNY, CDR2 SVGAGI (reference sequence). DNA for the CDR3: TGTGCCAGCAGTTACTCAGGTGGAAACACCATATATTTT. Its translation is CASSYSGGNTIYF.

This clonotype showed up just a few times. The chain has TRBV30 and TRBJ1-6, with D maybe TRBD1 (5 bases). The CDR3 runs to 12 residues. Germline V gene sequence: CDR1 GTSNPN, CDR2 SVGIG (reference sequence). V lost 8 bases and J 9 bases, leaving 14 bases between the germline ends. The CDR3 region is CARGEEGSPLHF. CDR3 bases: TGTGCCCGAGGGGAAGAAGGTTCACCCCTCCACTTT.

This clonotype was recorded at least ten times. Here the CDR3 reads CASSGEVYTDTQYF. The CDR3 DNA is TGTGCCAGCAGTGGGGAAGTCTACACAGATACGCAGTATTTT. The V and J genes are TRBV2 and TRBJ2-3; D is undetermined. Germline-derived CDR1 and CDR2 are SNHLY and FYNNEI. The CDR3 contains 14 residues. V was trimmed by 4 bases and J by 2 bases, leaving 10 bases between them.

There are a few counts of this clonotype. The V and J genes are TRBV9 and TRBJ1-3, with a possible D match to TRBD1 (6 bases). Germline CDR1 and CDR2: SGDLS and YYNGEE. The CDR3 covers 18 residues. Trimming cost V 3 bases and J 0 bases, with 19 bases left between them. DNA of the CDR3: TGTGCCAGCAGCGAGGGTGGGGGCGGATACAGCTCTGGAAACACCATATATTTT. It is translated as CASSEGGGGYSSGNTIYF.

This chain links TRBV11-2 with TRBJ2-1, with 8 bases aligning to TRBD2. V gave up 5 bases and J gave up 6 bases; unmatched junction bases: 9. The CDR3 loop spans 15 amino acids. Per the germline V gene, CDR1 is SGHAT and CDR2 is FQNNGV. Written as DNA, the CDR3 is TGTGCCAGCAGCCCCGGGACTAGTAATCGCAATGAGCAGTTCTTC. Translated, it gives CASSPGTSNRNEQFF.

The V gene is TRBV7-2, the J gene TRBJ2-5; D might be TRBD1 (5 bases). The CDR3 covers 14 residues. Germline CDR1 and CDR2: SGHTA and FQGNSA. Trimming shortened V by 1 base and J by 5 bases, and 11 bases separated the two germline ends. DNA for the CDR3: TGTGCCAGCAGCTTAGAGGGCTGGGGCGAGACCCAGTACTTC. Translation gives CASSLEGWGETQYF.

The chain carries TRBV5-1 and TRBJ2-5, with unresolved D. The CDR3 sequence is 13 residues long. V lost 4 bases to trimming and J lost 5 bases, with 12 bases between them. Looked up from germline, CDR1 is SGHRS and CDR2 is YFSETQ. The CDR3 spells CASSATNGETQYF. In DNA, the CDR3 is TGCGCCAGCAGCGCAACCAATGGGGAGACCCAGTACTTC. The whole variable domain, remainder taken from reference TRBV5-1 and TRBJ2-5, is KAGVTQTPRYLIKTRGQQVTLSCSPISGHRSVSWYQQTPGQGLQFLFEYFSETQRNKGNFPGRFSGRQFSNSRSEMNVSTLELGDSALYLCASSATNGETQYFGPGTRLLVL.

The chain is built from TRBV6-6 and TRBJ2-5; TRBD1 aligns across 9 bases. The CDR3 runs to 13 residues. J lost 6 bases, V lost 5 bases, and 4 bases had no gene match. Germline V gene lookup returns CDR1 MNHNY and CDR2 SVGAGI (reference sequence). The CDR3 sequence: CASSTGTGKTQYF. The CDR3, as DNA: TGTGCCAGCAGTACCGGGACAGGGAAGACCCAGTACTTC.

In this sample, this clonotype turned up many times. J is TRBJ2-5 and V is TRBV5-1; tentatively, D is TRBD1 (5 bases). Germline V lookup: CDR1 SGHRS, CDR2 YFSETQ. The length of the CDR3 is 13 residues. The V end was cut by 3 bases, the J end by 3 bases, with 9 bases between. The CDR3 reads CASSSPDKETQYF. For the CDR3, the DNA is TGCGCCAGCAGCTCACCGGACAAAGAGACCCAGTACTTC.

The CDR3 bases are TGCAGTGCGCGAGGGGGGGGCGCGAGGGAGCAGTACGTC. It codes for CSARGGGAREQYV. The chain is built from TRBV20-1 and TRBJ2-7; D is possibly TRBD2 (7 bases). V was shortened by 6 bases and J by 7 bases, with 19 bases between the two germline ends. The germline CDR1 and CDR2 sequences are DFQATT and SNEGSKA (reference sequence). This CDR3 spans 13 amino acids.

On this clonotype itself: At one end the junction does not follow the germline gene, possibly because of a read error. The V call is TRBV19, the J call TRBJ2-3, with D uncertain. The length of the CDR3 is 14 residues. Germline CDR1 and CDR2: LNHDA and SQIVND (reference sequence). The CDR3 sequence: CASSLDLSTDTQYF. CDR3 bases: TGTGCCAGTAGTCTAGACCTTAGCACAGATACGCAGTATTTT.

This clonotype was found many times. The chain is built from TRBV5-1 and TRBJ2-5; D ambiguous. Trimming removed 1 base from V and 7 bases from J, with 8 bases in between. The CDR3 has 12 residues. The germline V gene has CDR1 SGHRS and CDR2 YFSETQ. The CDR3 coding sequence is TGCGCCAGCAGCTTGACTCCGGGGACCCAGTACTTC. Its translation: CASSLTPGTQYF.

This clonotype was observed a handful of times. The V gene is TRBV28, the J gene TRBJ2-6; perhaps TRBD1 as D (5 bases). Germline values: CDR1 MDHEN, CDR2 SYDVKM. CDR3 size: 16 residues. V gave up 5 bases and J gave up 2 bases, with 13 bases separating them. Written as DNA, the CDR3 is TGTGCCAGCAGTCAAAGGGGCCATACTGGGGCCAACGTCCTGACTTTC. Residues: CASSQRGHTGANVLTF.

Only a few counts were recorded for this clonotype. This chain uses TRBV27 with TRBJ2-1; the match to TRBD1 covers 8 bases. CDR1 is MNHEY, CDR2 SMNVEV, per germline (reference sequence). The CDR3 is 14 residues long. The ends lost 3 bases at V and 9 bases at J; junction bases unmatched: 7. In DNA, the CDR3 is TGTGCCAGCAGTTTGACAGGGGATAGGAGTGAGCAGTTCTTC. Amino acid sequence: CASSLTGDRSEQFF.

In this sample, this clonotype turned up many times. The rearrangement uses TRBV5-1 and TRBJ2-6, with unresolved D. The germline V gene encodes CDR1 SGHRS and CDR2 YFSETQ. V lost 4 bases and J lost 0, with 8 bases in between. The CDR3 totals 15 residues. The CDR3 nucleotides are TGCGCCAGCAGCCCTGGAGACTCTGGGGCCAACGTCCTGACTTTC. Translating gives CASSPGDSGANVLTF.

The V call is TRBV19, the J call TRBJ2-3; D ambiguous. The CDR3 runs to 11 residues. The germline V and J ends were trimmed by 6 bases and 5 bases, with 6 bases remaining between them. Germline V gives CDR1 LNHDA, CDR2 SQIVND (reference sequence). CDR3 amino acids: CASSKGDTQYF. The CDR3 nucleotides read TGTGCCAGTAGCAAGGGAGATACGCAGTATTTT.

Ten or more counts support this clonotype. CDR3: CASSQIGLAELAKNIQYF. The CDR3 DNA follows: TGCGCCAGCAGCCAGATTGGACTAGCGGAACTAGCCAAAAACATTCAGTACTTC. V and J are TRBV4-1 and TRBJ2-4; the match to TRBD2 covers 10 bases. J was trimmed by 0 bases and V by 3 bases; bases with no gene match: 8. The CDR3 has 18 residues. Germline V CDR1 and CDR2: MGHRA, YSYEKL.

This clonotype was seen ten or more times. The chain uses TRBV12-3 or TRBV12-4 and TRBJ2-5, with 7 nucleotides matching TRBD1. The V segment lost 4 bases and the J segment 1 base; nucleotides outside the gene matches: 3. This CDR3 is built from 14 residues. The CDR3 region is CASSSQGVQETQYF. CDR3 nucleotides: TGTGCCAGCAGTTCGCAGGGGGTCCAAGAGACCCAGTACTTC.

This clonotype has just a few counts. J is TRBJ2-3 and V is TRBV20-1; TRBD2 aligns across 7 bases. CDR3 size: 14 residues. Germline CDR1 reads DFQATT; CDR2 reads SNEGSKA (reference sequence). Trimming at V came to 0 bases and at J to 5 bases, leaving 5 bases not matched to a gene. The CDR3 region is CSAREGLDGDTQYF. CDR3 coding DNA: TGCAGTGCTAGAGAAGGACTAGACGGAGATACGCAGTATTTT.

Worth noting for this clonotype: No DNA is shown, since the ends of the CDR3 on it are uncertain; the CDR3 is the one TCRdb lists. CDR3 sequence reads: CISVPEVNRGDEQYV. The V call is TRBV7-5, the J call TRBJ2-7; the table names TRBD1, a call not compared with the DNA. TRBV7-5 is labeled a pseudogene. With termini counted, the CDR3 has 15 amino acids.

The chain employs TRBV23-1 and TRBJ2-3, with D hard to call. TRBV23-1 is placed among ORFs of uncertain function. This CDR3 has 11 residues. Trimming took 0 bases from V and 11 from J, leaving 6 bases between them. The CDR3 nucleotides are TGCGCCAGCAGTCAATCATATGGGCAGTATTTT. Translated: CASSQSYGQYF.

This clonotype was seen many times. Here the CDR3 DNA reads TGTGCCAGCAGCCCCCGCGTCACGAACACTGAAGCTTTCTTT. The encoded protein is CASSPRVTNTEAFF. This rearrangement joins TRBV6-5 to TRBJ1-1; D unclear. The CDR3 is 14 amino acids. Trimming took off 6 bases at V and 1 base at J, with 12 bases between the two ends. Germline loops: CDR1 MNHEY, CDR2 SVGAGI.

This clonotype was recorded only once. A junction end diverges from the germline sequence, so it may reflect a read error. V is TRBV12-3 or TRBV12-4 and J is TRBJ2-3; D possibly corresponds to TRBD2 (6 bases). The CDR3 contains 14 residues. DNA of the CDR3: TGTGACAGCAGTTTTGGGACTAGCACAGATACGCAGTATTTT. Translated, it gives CDSSFGTSTDTQYF.

The rearrangement uses TRBV27 and TRBJ2-7, with D hard to call. The CDR3 has 13 amino acids. V was shortened by 5 bases and J by 2 bases, with 10 bases between the two germline ends. Germline CDR1 and CDR2: MNHEY and SMNVEV (reference sequence). The CDR3 region is CASSPPDPYEQYF. The CDR3 DNA reads as TGTGCCAGCAGTCCCCCCGATCCCTACGAGCAGTACTTC.

The rearrangement joins TRBV5-5 to TRBJ2-5; 8 bases match TRBD2. Germline V gene sequence: CDR1 SGHKS, CDR2 YYEKEE (reference sequence). This CDR3 has 16 residues. V was clipped by 4 bases and J by 0 bases; unmatched bases: 8. Here the CDR3 DNA reads TGTGCCAGCAGCCTGATACGCGGGGGGAACCAAGAGACCCAGTACTTC. Translation: CASSLIRGGNQETQYF.

The chain couples TRBV29-1 to TRBJ2-3; 10 bases match TRBD1. This CDR3 spans 15 amino acids. Germline V gene lookup returns CDR1 SQVTM and CDR2 ANQGSEA. With V trimmed by 8 bases and J by 8 bases, 16 bases remained unmatched. CDR3 protein: CSLSGGQGSIGTQYF. Written as DNA, the CDR3 is TGCAGCCTCTCGGGGGGACAGGGGTCAATCGGTACGCAGTATTTT.

The table lists this clonotype with many counts. V usage is TRBV29-1 and J usage is TRBJ2-7; TRBD2 matches 7 bases. The trim removed 3 bases at V and 7 bases at J, leaving 3 bases unmatched. Germline assignment: CDR1 SQVTM and CDR2 ANQGSEA. The CDR3 runs 11 residues. CDR3 DNA sequence: TGCAGCGTTGAGGACGGGGGGGAGCAGTACTTC. Amino acids: CSVEDGGEQYF.

This clonotype has a handful of counts. This chain uses TRBV19 with TRBJ2-7; D is unclear. Trimming shortened V by 5 bases and J by 2 bases, and 13 bases separated the two germline ends. CDR3 size: 14 residues. Germline CDR1 LNHDA, CDR2 SQIVND (reference sequence). The CDR3 sequence: CASSATGTAYEQYV. The CDR3 DNA reads TGTGCCAGTAGTGCGACGGGCACGGCCTACGAGCAGTACGTC.

The chain combines TRBV5-6 with TRBJ2-7, with TRBD2 as a possible D gene (6 bases). Germline V lookup: CDR1 SGHDT, CDR2 YYEEEE. Between the trimmed V and J ends, which lost 0 bases and 3 bases, there was a span of 10 bases. This CDR3 is 14 amino acids long. The CDR3 bases are TGTGCCAGCAGCTTGGGGGGGGAACGCTACGAGCAGTACGTC. Its protein is CASSLGGERYEQYV.

This clonotype was seen at least ten times. J is TRBJ2-7 and V is TRBV21-1; the table's D call TRBD1 went unverified against the DNA. TRBV21-1 is assigned pseudogene status. The length of the CDR3 is 16 residues. CDR3 sequence: CASSKASRGRLGEQYV. CDR3 sequence (DNA): TGTGCCAGCAGCAAAGCCTCCAGGGGCCGCTTAGGCGAGCAGTACGTC.

V usage is TRBV12-3 or TRBV12-4 and J usage is TRBJ2-1; 7 bases match TRBD1. The length of the CDR3 is 13 residues. V lost 6 bases to trimming and J lost 4 bases; unmatched junction nucleotides: 3. The CDR3 DNA reads as TGTGCCAGCAGATCGACAGGGTACAATGAGCAGTTCTTC. Translation gives CASRSTGYNEQFF.

This clonotype has ten or more counts. This rearrangement joins TRBV20-1 to TRBJ2-2; D might be TRBD2 (6 bases). CDR3 length: 14 residues. Trimming shortened V by 3 bases and J by 0 bases, and 8 bases separated the two germline ends. CDR1 DFQATT and CDR2 SNEGSKA come from the germline V gene (reference sequence). The DNA of the CDR3 is TGCAGTGCTAGGGTAGCGGCGAACACCGGGGAGCTGTTTTTT. Its translation: CSARVAANTGELFF.